These T cell receptor beta chains were read from a single sample in a study of cytomegalovirus exposure and HLA in healthy donors. Data came from immunoSEQ multiplex PCR; TCRdb stores just in-frame clones and leaves some out. The table records under 200,000 clones, more than 65% of them present only once. The sample was PBMCs. Every receptor here comes from a man aged 45-65 years in good health and CMV-seropositive. Each CDR3 is given with its conserved first and last residue. Each record gives: J gene, CDR3 length, V gene, CDR3 protein.

TRBJ1-5 17 TRBV5-4 CASSCDPYRGNNQPQHF
TRBJ2-1 14 TRBV27 CASSFDRVFNEQFF
TRBJ1-2 16 TRBV10-3 CATNRDSSLANYGYTF
TRBJ2-2 14 TRBV5-1 CASSFGTDTGELFF
TRBJ2-1 15 TRBV5-1 CASEAGTSFSDEQFF
TRBJ1-2 16 TRBV16 CASSQSAGQGSYGYTF
TRBJ1-1 13 TRBV9 CASSVQGGTEAFF
TRBJ2-7 12 TRBV5-1 CASSGRAEEQYF
TRBJ1-2 13 TRBV7-9 CASRREGASGYTF
TRBJ2-2 15 TRBV7-9 CASSSGQGNTGELFF
TRBJ1-2 15 TRBV15 CATSRGGQGEGGYTF
TRBJ1-6 16 TRBV6-5 CASSYTGQGGNSPLHF
TRBJ2-5 15 TRBV5-1 CASSSASGGWETQYF
TRBJ1-5 15 TRBV5-1 CASSRSGESNQPQHF
TRBJ2-1 13 TRBV5-4 CASSPREANEQFF
TRBJ1-5 13 TRBV2 CASSDRGNQPQHF
TRBJ2-2 15 TRBV9 CASSAPGEGSGELFF
TRBJ2-1 14 TRBV27 CASTRTSGLEEQFF
TRBJ1-2 15 TRBV25-1 CASSEGHTALGGYTF
TRBJ1-1 14 TRBV5-6 CASSLTGMIAEAFF
TRBJ1-1 13 TRBV18 CASLQGFGTEAFF
TRBJ2-3 17 TRBV7-8 CASSSSRAGGASDTQYF
TRBJ1-1 14 TRBV2 CASNFGQSNTEAFF
TRBJ1-2 13 TRBV30 CAWGAGGNYGYTF
TRBJ1-2 15 TRBV5-5 CASSPNGQGNYGYTF
TRBJ1-1 15 TRBV5-6 CASSLVGYENTEAFF
TRBJ2-1 17 TRBV7-6 CASSFTVRGLGKNEQFF
TRBJ2-3 13 TRBV5-1 CASSLEYGDTQYF
TRBJ2-3 16 TRBV4-1 CASSRLDRGSTDTQYF
TRBJ1-2 15 TRBV7-3 CASSPETGGAYGYTF